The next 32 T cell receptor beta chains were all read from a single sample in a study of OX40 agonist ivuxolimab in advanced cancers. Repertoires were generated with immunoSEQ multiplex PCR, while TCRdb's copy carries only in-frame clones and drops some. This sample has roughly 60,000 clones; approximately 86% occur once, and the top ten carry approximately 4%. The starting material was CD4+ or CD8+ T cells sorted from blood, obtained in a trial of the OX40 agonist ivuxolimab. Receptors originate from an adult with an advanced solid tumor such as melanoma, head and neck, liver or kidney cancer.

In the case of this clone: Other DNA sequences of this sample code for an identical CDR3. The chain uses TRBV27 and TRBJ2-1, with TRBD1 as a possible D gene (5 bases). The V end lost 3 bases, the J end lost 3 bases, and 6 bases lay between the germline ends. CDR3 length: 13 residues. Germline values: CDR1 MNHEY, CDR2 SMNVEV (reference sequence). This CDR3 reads CASSLTDYNEQFF. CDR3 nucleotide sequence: TGTGCCAGCAGTTTGACAGACTACAATGAGCAGTTCTTC.

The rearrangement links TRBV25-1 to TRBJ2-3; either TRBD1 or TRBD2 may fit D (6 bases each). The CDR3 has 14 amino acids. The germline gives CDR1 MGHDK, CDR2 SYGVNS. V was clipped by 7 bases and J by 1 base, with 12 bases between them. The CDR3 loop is CASNTGAGTDTQYF. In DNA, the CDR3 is TGTGCCAGCAATACGGGGGCGGGCACAGATACGCAGTATTTT.

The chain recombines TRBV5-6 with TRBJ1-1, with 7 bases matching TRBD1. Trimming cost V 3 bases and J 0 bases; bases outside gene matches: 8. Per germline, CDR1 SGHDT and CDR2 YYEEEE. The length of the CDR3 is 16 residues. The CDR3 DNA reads TGTGCCAGCAGCTCGGACAGGAGGAGGATGAACACTGAAGCTTTCTTT. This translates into CASSSDRRRMNTEAFF.

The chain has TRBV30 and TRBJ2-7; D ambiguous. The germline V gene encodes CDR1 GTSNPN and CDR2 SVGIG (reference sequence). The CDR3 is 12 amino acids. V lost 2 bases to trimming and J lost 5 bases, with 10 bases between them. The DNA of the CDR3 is TGTGCCTGGAGTAAATTGTCAGACGAGCAGTACTTC. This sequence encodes CAWSKLSDEQYF.

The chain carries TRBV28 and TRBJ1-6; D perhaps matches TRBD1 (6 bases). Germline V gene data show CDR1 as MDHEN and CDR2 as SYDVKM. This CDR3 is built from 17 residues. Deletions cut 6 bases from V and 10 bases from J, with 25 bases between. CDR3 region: CASSPLPYRVFRSPLHF. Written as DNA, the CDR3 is TGTGCCAGCAGCCCCTTGCCCTACAGGGTTTTCCGGTCACCCCTCCACTTT.

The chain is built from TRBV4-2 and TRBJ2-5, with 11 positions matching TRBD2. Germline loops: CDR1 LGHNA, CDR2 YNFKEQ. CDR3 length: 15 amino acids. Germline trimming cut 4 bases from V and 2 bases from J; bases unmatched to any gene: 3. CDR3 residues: CASSPGTSGQETQYF. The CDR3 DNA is TGTGCCAGCAGCCCCGGGACTAGCGGACAAGAGACCCAGTACTTC.

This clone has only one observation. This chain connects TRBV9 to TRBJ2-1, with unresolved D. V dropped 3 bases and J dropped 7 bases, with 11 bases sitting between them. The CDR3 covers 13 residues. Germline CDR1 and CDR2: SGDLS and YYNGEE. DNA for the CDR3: TGTGCCAGCAGCGCGCCTCTTAGGAATGAGCAGTTCTTC. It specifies CASSAPLRNEQFF.

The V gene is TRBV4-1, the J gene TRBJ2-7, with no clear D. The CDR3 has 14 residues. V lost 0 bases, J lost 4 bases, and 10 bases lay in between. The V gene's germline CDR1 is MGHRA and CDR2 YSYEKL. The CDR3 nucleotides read TGCGCCAGCAGCCAAGAACTATCGGATTACGAGCAGTACTTC. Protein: CASSQELSDYEQYF.

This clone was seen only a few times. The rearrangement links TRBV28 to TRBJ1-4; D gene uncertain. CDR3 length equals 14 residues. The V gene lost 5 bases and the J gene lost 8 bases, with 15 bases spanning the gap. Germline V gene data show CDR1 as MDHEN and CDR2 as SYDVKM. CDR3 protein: CASSPAQVREKLFF. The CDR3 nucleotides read TGTGCCAGCAGTCCTGCCCAGGTCAGGGAAAAACTGTTTTTT.

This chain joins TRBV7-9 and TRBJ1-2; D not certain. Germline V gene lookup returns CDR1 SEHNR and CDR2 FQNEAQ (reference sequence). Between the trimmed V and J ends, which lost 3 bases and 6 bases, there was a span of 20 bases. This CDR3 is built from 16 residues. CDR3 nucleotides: TGTGCCAGCAGCTTGCAGCCGGGCGTGTCCACCGATGGCTACACCTTC. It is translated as CASSLQPGVSTDGYTF.

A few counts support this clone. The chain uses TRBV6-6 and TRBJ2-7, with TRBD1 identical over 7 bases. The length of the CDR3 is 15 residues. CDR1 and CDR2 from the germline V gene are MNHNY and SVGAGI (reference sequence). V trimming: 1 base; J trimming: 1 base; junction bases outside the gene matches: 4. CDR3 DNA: TGTGCCAGCAGTTACTTAGAGGACAGGTCCTACGAGCAGTACTTC. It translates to CASSYLEDRSYEQYF.

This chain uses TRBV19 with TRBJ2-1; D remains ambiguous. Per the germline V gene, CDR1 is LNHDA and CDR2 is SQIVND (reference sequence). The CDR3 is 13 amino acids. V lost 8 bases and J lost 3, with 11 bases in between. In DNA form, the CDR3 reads TGTGCCAGTGCGCATAGCTACTACAATGAGCAGTTCTTC. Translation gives CASAHSYYNEQFF. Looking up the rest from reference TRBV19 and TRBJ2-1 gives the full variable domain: DGGITQSPKYLFRKEGQNVTLSCEQNLNHDAMYWYRQDPGQGLRLIYYSQIVNDFQKGDIAEGYSVSREKKESFPLTVTSAQKNPTAFYLCASAHSYYNEQFFGPGTRLTVL.

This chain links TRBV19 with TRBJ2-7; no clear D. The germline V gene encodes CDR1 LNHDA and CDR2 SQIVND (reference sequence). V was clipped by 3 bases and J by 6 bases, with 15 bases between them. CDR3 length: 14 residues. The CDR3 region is CASSIGGSLREQYF. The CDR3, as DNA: TGTGCCAGTAGTATCGGCGGAAGTCTTCGCGAGCAGTACTTC.

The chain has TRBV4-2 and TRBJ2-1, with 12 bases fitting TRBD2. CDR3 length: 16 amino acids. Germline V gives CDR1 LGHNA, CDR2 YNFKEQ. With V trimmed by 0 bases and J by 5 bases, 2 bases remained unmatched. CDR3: CASSQETSGGHNEQFF. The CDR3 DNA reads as TGTGCCAGCAGCCAAGAGACTAGCGGGGGACACAATGAGCAGTTCTTC.

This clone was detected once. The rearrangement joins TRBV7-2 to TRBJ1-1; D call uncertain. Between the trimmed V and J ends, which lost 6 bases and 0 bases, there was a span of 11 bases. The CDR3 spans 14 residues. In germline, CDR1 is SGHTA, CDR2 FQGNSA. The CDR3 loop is CASSRRGLNTEAFF. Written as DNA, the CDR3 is TGTGCCAGCAGTCGACGAGGGTTGAACACTGAAGCTTTCTTT.

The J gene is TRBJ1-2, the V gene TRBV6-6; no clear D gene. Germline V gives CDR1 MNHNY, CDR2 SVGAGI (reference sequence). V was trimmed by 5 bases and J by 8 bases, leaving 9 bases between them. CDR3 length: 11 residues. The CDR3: CASSTRSGYTF. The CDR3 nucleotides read TGTGCCAGCAGTACCCGGTCGGGCTACACCTTC.

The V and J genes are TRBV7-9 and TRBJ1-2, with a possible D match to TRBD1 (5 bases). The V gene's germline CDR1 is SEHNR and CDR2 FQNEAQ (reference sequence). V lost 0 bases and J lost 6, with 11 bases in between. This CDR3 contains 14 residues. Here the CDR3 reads CASSLAGGTNGYTF. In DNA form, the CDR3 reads TGTGCCAGCAGCTTAGCGGGGGGAACTAATGGCTACACCTTC. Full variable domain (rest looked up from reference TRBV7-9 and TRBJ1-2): DTGVSQNPRHKITKRGQNVTFRCDPISEHNRLYWYRQTLGQGPEFLTYFQNEAQLEKSRLLSDRFSAERPKGSFSTLEIQRTEQGDSAMYLCASSLAGGTNGYTFGSGTRLTVV.

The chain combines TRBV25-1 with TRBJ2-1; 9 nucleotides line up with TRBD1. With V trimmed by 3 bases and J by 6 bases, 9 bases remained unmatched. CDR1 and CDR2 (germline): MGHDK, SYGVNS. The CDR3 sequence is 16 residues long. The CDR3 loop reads CASSDPSTGGVNEQFF. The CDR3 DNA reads TGTGCCAGCAGTGACCCCTCGACAGGGGGTGTCAATGAGCAGTTCTTC.

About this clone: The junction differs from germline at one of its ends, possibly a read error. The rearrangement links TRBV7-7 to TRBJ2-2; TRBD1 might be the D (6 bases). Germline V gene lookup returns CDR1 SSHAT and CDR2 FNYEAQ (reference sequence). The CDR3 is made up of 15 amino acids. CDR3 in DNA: TGTGCTAGCAGCCCAGGGGAATATTACACCGGGGAGCTGTTTTTT. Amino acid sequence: CASSPGEYYTGELFF.

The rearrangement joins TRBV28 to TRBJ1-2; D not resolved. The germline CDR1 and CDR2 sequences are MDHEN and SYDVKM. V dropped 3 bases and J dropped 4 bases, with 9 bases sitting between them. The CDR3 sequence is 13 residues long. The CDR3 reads CASSFPGIYGYTF. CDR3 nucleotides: TGTGCCAGCAGTTTTCCAGGAATCTATGGCTACACCTTC.

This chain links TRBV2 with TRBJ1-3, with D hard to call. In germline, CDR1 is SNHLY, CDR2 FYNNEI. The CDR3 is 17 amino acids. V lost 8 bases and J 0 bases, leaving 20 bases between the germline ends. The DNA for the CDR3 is TGTGCCAGCGGCTTCGGAGGCCTTTACAGCTCTGGAAACACCATATATTTT. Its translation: CASGFGGLYSSGNTIYF.

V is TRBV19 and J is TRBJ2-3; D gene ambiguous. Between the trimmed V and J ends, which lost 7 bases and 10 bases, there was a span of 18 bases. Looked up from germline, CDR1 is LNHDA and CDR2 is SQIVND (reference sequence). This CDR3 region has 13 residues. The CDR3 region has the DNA TGTGCCAGTAACGATTTAGGCTATTCTCCGCAGTATTTT. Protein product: CASNDLGYSPQYF. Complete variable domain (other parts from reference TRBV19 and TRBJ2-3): DGGITQSPKYLFRKEGQNVTLSCEQNLNHDAMYWYRQDPGQGLRLIYYSQIVNDFQKGDIAEGYSVSREKKESFPLTVTSAQKNPTAFYLCASNDLGYSPQYFGPGTRLTVL.

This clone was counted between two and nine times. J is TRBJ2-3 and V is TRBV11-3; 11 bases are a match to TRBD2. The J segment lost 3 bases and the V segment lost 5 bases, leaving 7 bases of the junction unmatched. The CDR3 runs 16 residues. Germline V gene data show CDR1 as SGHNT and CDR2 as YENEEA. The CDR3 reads CASSLPTSGRTDTQYF. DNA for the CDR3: TGTGCCAGCAGCCTACCTACTAGCGGGAGAACAGATACGCAGTATTTT.

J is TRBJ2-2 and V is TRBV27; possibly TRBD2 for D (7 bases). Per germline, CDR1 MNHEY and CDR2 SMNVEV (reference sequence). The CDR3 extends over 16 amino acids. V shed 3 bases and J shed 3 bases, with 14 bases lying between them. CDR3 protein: CASSFRRGRDTGELFF. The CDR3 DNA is TGTGCCAGCAGTTTTAGGAGGGGGAGGGACACCGGGGAGCTGTTTTTT.

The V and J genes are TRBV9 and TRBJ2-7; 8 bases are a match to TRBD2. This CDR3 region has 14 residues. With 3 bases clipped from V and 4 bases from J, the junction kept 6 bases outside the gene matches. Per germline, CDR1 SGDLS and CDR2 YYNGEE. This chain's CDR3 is CASSELAVDYEQYF. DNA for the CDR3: TGTGCCAGCAGCGAACTAGCGGTTGATTACGAGCAGTACTTC.

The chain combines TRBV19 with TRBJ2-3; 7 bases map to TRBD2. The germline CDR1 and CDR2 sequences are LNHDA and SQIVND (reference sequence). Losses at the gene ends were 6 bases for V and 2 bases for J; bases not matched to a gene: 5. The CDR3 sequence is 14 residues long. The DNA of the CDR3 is TGTGCCAGTAGCGATGGGGGGGTCACAGATACGCAGTATTTT. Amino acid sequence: CASSDGGVTDTQYF.

The CDR3 nucleotides are TGTGCCAGCTCACCATTGGATGAGCAGTTCTTC. It codes for CASSPLDEQFF. This chain joins TRBV18 and TRBJ2-1, with no clear D. Deletions cut 2 bases from V and 8 bases from J, with 4 bases between. The CDR3 runs to 11 residues. Germline V gives CDR1 KGHSH, CDR2 LQKENI.

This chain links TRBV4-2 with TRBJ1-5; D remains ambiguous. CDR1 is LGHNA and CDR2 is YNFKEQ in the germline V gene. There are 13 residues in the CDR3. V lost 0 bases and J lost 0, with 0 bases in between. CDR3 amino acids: CASSQDSNQPQHF. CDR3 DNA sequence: TGTGCCAGCAGCCAAGATAGCAATCAGCCCCAGCATTTT.

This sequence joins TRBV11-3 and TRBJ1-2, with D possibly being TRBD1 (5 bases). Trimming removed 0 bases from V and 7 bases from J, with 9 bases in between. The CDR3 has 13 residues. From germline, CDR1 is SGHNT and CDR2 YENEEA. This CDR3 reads CASSLEGPGGYTF. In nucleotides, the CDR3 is TGTGCCAGCAGCTTAGAGGGACCCGGTGGCTACACCTTC.

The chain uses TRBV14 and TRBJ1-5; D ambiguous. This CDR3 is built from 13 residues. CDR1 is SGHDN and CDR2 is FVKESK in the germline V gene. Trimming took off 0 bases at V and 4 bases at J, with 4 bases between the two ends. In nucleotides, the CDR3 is TGTGCCAGCAGCCAAGATAGGAATCAGCCCCAGCATTTT. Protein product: CASSQDRNQPQHF.

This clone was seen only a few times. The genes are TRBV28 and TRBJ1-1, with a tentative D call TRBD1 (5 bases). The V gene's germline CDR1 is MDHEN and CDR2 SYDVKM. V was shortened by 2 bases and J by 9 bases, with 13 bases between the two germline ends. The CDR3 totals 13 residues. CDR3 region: CASSLGGFNKAFF. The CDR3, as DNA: TGTGCCAGCAGTTTAGGGGGGTTTAACAAAGCTTTCTTT.

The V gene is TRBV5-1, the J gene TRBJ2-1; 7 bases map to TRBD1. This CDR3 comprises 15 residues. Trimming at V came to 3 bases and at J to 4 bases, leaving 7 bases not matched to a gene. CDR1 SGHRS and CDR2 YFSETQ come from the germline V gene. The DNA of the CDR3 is TGCGCCAGCAGCTCACTGCCAGGGGGATACAATGAGCAGTTCTTC. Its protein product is CASSSLPGGYNEQFF.